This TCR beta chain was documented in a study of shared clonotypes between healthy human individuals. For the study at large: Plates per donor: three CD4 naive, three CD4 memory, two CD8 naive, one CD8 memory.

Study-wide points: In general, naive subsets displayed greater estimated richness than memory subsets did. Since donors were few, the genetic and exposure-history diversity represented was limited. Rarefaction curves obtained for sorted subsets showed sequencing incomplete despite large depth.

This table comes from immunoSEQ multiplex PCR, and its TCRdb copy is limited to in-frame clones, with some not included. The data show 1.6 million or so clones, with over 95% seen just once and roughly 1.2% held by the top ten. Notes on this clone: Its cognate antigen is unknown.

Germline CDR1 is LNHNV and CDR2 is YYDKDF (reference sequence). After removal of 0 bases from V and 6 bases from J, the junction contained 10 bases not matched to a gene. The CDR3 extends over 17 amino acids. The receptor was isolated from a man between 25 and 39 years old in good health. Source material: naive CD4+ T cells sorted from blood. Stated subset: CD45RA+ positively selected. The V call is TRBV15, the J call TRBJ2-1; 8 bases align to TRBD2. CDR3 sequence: CATSRDSSAGGFNEQFF. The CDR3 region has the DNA TGTGCCACCAGCAGAGATTCCTCGGCGGGAGGATTCAATGAGCAGTTCTTC.